The 21 T cell receptor beta chains given below trace back to one sample, sequenced in a study of PD-1 blockade in classical Hodgkin lymphoma. Sequenced by immunoSEQ multiplex PCR; TCRdb stores in-frame clones only, minus some. The sample has about 27,000 clones; about 85% are singletons. This sample's time point: cycle 4 day 1 (C4D1), after less than 7 weeks of nivolumab. Each and every patient relapsed after autologous stem cell transplantation, and patients got differing brentuximab vedotin exposure. Isolation of CD4+ T cells from thawed PBMCs was performed by magnetic negative selection. This sample comprised CD4+ T cells from blood, obtained before the fourth cycle of nivolumab. Every receptor here comes from a human donor with classical Hodgkin lymphoma.

The rearrangement joins TRBV6-1 to TRBJ1-1; no clear D. The CDR3 runs 14 residues. The germline CDR1 and CDR2 sequences are MNHNS and SASEGT. V lost 5 bases to trimming and J lost 0 bases, with 10 bases between them. The CDR3 here is CASSWMAMNTEAFF. CDR3 sequence (DNA): TGTGCCAGCAGTTGGATGGCGATGAACACTGAAGCTTTCTTT.

The rearrangement uses TRBV5-5 and TRBJ2-7; the match to TRBD1 covers 10 bases. Germline values: CDR1 SGHKS, CDR2 YYEKEE (reference sequence). The V segment lost 3 bases and the J segment 6 bases; nucleotides outside the gene matches: 6. CDR3 length: 14 residues. The CDR3 protein is CASSSRTGGTEQYF. The DNA of the CDR3 is TGTGCCAGCAGCTCCCGGACAGGGGGGACCGAGCAGTACTTC.

J is TRBJ2-7 and V is TRBV4-3, with 9 bases lining up with TRBD2. CDR1 and CDR2 from the germline V gene are LGHNA and YSLEER. Trimming at V came to 2 bases and at J to 7 bases, leaving 18 bases not matched to a gene. The CDR3 extends over 18 amino acids. The chain's CDR3 is CASSQTTSGGPGTREQYF. The CDR3 DNA reads as TGCGCCAGCAGCCAAACGACTAGCGGAGGTCCCGGAACGAGGGAGCAGTACTTC.

The gene calls are TRBV18 and TRBJ1-1; unclear D gene. Germline CDR1 KGHSH, CDR2 LQKENI. The V end was cut by 6 bases, the J end by 0 bases, with 8 bases between. This CDR3 has 13 residues. This CDR3 reads CASSDQMNTEAFF. DNA of the CDR3: TGTGCCAGCTCCGACCAGATGAACACTGAAGCTTTCTTT.

The chain links TRBV5-1 to TRBJ2-3; D possibly corresponds to TRBD1 (6 bases). The germline V gene has CDR1 SGHRS and CDR2 YFSETQ. This CDR3 comprises 15 residues. V gave up 4 bases and J gave up 1 base, with 13 bases separating them. The CDR3 loop is CASSPAGEGTDTQYF. CDR3 in DNA: TGCGCCAGCAGCCCAGCAGGGGAAGGCACAGATACGCAGTATTTT.

The chain joins TRBV11-2 to TRBJ2-1, with D possibly TRBD2 on 6 matching bases. V shed 6 bases and J shed 9 bases, with 24 bases lying between them. From germline, CDR1 is SGHAT and CDR2 FQNNGV. The CDR3 is 16 amino acids. The CDR3 reads CASSFRTTTLRAEQFF. In DNA form, the CDR3 reads TGTGCCAGCAGTTTTCGGACTACAACCCTGCGTGCTGAGCAGTTCTTC.

The chain recombines TRBV15 with TRBJ1-2; 8 bases match TRBD1. J lost 4 bases, V lost 8 bases, and 3 bases had no gene match. Germline loops: CDR1 LNHNV, CDR2 YYDKDF (reference sequence). CDR3 size: 12 residues. CDR3 in DNA: TGTGCCACCGGACAGGGAGGCTATGGCTACACCTTC. The encoded protein is CATGQGGYGYTF.

Notes on this clone: A junction end diverges from the germline sequence, so it may reflect a read error. This rearrangement joins TRBV28 to TRBJ2-3; TRBD2 aligns across 7 bases. The CDR3 length is 15 residues. Germline CDR1 reads MDHEN; CDR2 reads SYDVKM. In DNA form, the CDR3 reads TGTGCCAGCAGTGTATGGCGGGGGAGGGGAGATACGCAGTATTTT. It translates to CASSVWRGRGDTQYF.

This rearrangement joins TRBV30 to TRBJ2-7; TRBD1 might be the D (5 bases). The ends were cut back, 0 bases at V and 2 bases at J, with 8 bases in the middle. CDR3 length: 13 amino acids. Germline loops: CDR1 GTSNPN, CDR2 SVGIG (reference sequence). As DNA, the CDR3 is TGTGCCTGGAGTGTCGCCAGGGCCTACGAGCAGTACTTC. As protein: CAWSVARAYEQYF.

The chain combines TRBV2 with TRBJ2-1; 9 bases line up with TRBD1. Germline V CDR1 and CDR2: SNHLY, FYNNEI. CDR3 length equals 13 residues. This CDR3 is CATGTGPYNEQFF. CDR3 coding DNA: TGTGCGACCGGGACAGGGCCCTACAATGAGCAGTTCTTC.

The chain links TRBV6-1 to TRBJ1-5, with unresolved D. Germline assignment: CDR1 MNHNS and CDR2 SASEGT. The CDR3 has 14 residues. With 6 bases removed from V and 6 bases from J, the gap between germline ends came to 15 bases. CDR3 sequence: CASSANSRAQPQHF. CDR3 in DNA: TGTGCCAGCAGCGCTAACAGTCGAGCTCAGCCCCAGCATTTT.

V and J are TRBV30 and TRBJ2-1; 15 bases align to TRBD2. V shed 5 bases, J shed 7 bases, and the junction held 9 bases outside the gene matches. The germline gives CDR1 GTSNPN, CDR2 SVGIG (reference sequence). The CDR3 loop spans 16 amino acids. The CDR3 nucleotides are TGTGCCTGGCGCCGCCCCGGGACTAGCGGGAGGAATGAGCAGTTCTTC. As protein: CAWRRPGTSGRNEQFF.

The V call is TRBV18, the J call TRBJ1-2; D is ambiguous. The germline gives CDR1 KGHSH, CDR2 LQKENI. The CDR3 runs to 11 residues. V was trimmed by 3 bases and J by 6 bases, leaving 5 bases between them. The CDR3 region is CASSPGNGYTF. Written as DNA, the CDR3 is TGTGCCAGCTCACCGGGGAATGGCTACACCTTC.

This clone has just a few counts. The V gene is TRBV9, the J gene TRBJ2-3; maybe TRBD2 (6 bases). Trimming took off 0 bases at V and 4 bases at J, with 9 bases between the two ends. Germline V gene lookup returns CDR1 SGDLS and CDR2 YYNGEE. This CDR3 has 14 residues. The CDR3 sequence: CASSVGRGADTQYF. The CDR3 DNA reads as TGTGCCAGCAGCGTAGGGCGGGGAGCAGATACGCAGTATTTT.

The V gene is TRBV19, the J gene TRBJ2-7; D not resolved. The CDR3 totals 13 residues. Trimming took 6 bases from V and 7 from J, leaving 16 bases between them. CDR1 and CDR2 (germline): LNHDA, SQIVND (reference sequence). The CDR3 region has the DNA TGTGCCAGTAGCCCCCTCGTCACCGGGGAGCAGTACTTC. It yields the protein CASSPLVTGEQYF.

This rearrangement joins TRBV30 to TRBJ2-1; no firm D call. V lost 2 bases to trimming and J lost 10 bases, with 15 bases between them. CDR1 and CDR2 from the germline V gene are GTSNPN and SVGIG (reference sequence). CDR3 length: 13 residues. CDR3 protein: CAWSLGPFREQFF. The CDR3 bases are TGTGCCTGGAGTCTGGGTCCCTTTCGGGAGCAGTTCTTC.

The V gene is TRBV2, the J gene TRBJ1-5, with D tentatively TRBD1 (5 bases). The V end lost 5 bases, the J end lost 1 base, and 9 bases lay between the germline ends. This CDR3 has 14 amino acids. Germline CDR1 and CDR2: SNHLY and FYNNEI. CDR3 coding DNA: TGTGCCAGCAGTCAGGGTGGGAGCAATCAGCCCCAGCATTTT. Translation: CASSQGGSNQPQHF.

The chain uses TRBV7-6 and TRBJ2-3; TRBD2 matches at 9 bases. Unmatched junction bases numbered 8, after V lost 8 bases and J lost 8 bases. Germline assignment: CDR1 SGHVS and CDR2 FNYEAQ. The CDR3 sequence is 13 residues long. The CDR3 here is CASRIAGEGTQYF. The CDR3 DNA is TGTGCCAGCCGGATAGCGGGAGAGGGTACGCAGTATTTT.

This clone occurred once. The chain uses TRBV18 and TRBJ2-7; 9 bases fit TRBD2. Germline CDR1 reads KGHSH; CDR2 reads LQKENI. There are 16 residues in the CDR3. V trimming: 6 bases; J trimming: 1 base; junction bases outside the gene matches: 10. Here the CDR3 DNA reads TGTGCCAGCTCGCCCGTAGGAGCGGGAGGATCCTACGAGCAGTACTTC. Translation: CASSPVGAGGSYEQYF.

The chain couples TRBV30 to TRBJ1-1, with a tentative D call TRBD1 (6 bases). Germline CDR1 is GTSNPN and CDR2 is SVGIG (reference sequence). The germline V and J ends were trimmed by 1 base and 10 bases, with 13 bases remaining between them. This CDR3 has 12 residues. CDR3 residues: CAWSAGGGRAFF. The DNA for the CDR3 is TGTGCCTGGAGTGCGGGCGGGGGGCGAGCTTTCTTT. Full variable domain (missing parts from reference TRBV30 and TRBJ1-1): SQTIHQWPATLVQPVGSPLSLECTVEGTSNPNLYWYRQAAGRGLQLLFYSVGIGQISSEVPQNLSASRPQDRQFILSSKKLLLSDSGFYLCAWSAGGGRAFFGQGTRLTVV.

V gene TRBV11-3 combines with J gene TRBJ2-1; D is possibly TRBD2 (6 bases). V gave up 5 bases and J gave up 9 bases, with 20 bases separating them. The CDR3 has 15 amino acids. The V gene's germline CDR1 is SGHNT and CDR2 YENEEA. CDR3 residues: CASSRRTTLGAEQFF. In nucleotides, the CDR3 is TGTGCCAGCAGCCGACGGACTACCCTAGGGGCTGAGCAGTTCTTC.